This T cell receptor beta chain was recorded in a study of low-dose radiotherapy and immunotherapy resistance in tumors. Turning to the study itself: Per fraction, Cohort 2 was given 1 Gy every two weeks, accumulating a total of 13 Gy over 26 weeks.

Alpha and beta chains were covered, as first-strand cDNA relied on TRAV- and TRBV-specific primers. TCR amplification used roughly 20 PCR cycles, a constant-region primer and a V-primer adapter. Through in vitro transcription, the mRNA that had been isolated was amplified. TCRdb reanalysed the reads using MiXCR and keeps one entry per CDR3 protein. The table includes fewer than 90,000 distinct CDR3 sequences, roughly 31% detected once. Germline values: CDR1 MNHEY, CDR2 SVGEGT. Trimming took 5 bases from V and 5 from J, leaving 8 bases between them. The CDR3 sequence is 12 residues long. Time point defined: before trial treatment. Donors received a regimen that comprised nivolumab, ipilimumab, aspirin, low-dose cyclophosphamide and low-dose radiotherapy.

Sequences were derived from PBMCs, sampled before treatment. The chain links TRBV6-2 or TRBV6-3 to TRBJ2-3; unclear D gene. The sequence was collected from a female donor with ovarian cancer. The CDR3 loop reads CASSDSLDTQYF. CDR3 nucleotides: TGTGCCAGCAGTGATTCCCTAGATACGCAGTATTTT.